Sequencing of this T cell receptor (beta chain) was carried out in a study of shared clonotypes between healthy human individuals. The method was immunoSEQ multiplex PCR; TCRdb's version includes in-frame clones alone and lacks a portion of them. Of some 2,500,000 clones listed, roughly 92% were seen once; the top ten hold 0.3% to 0.4%. The CDR3 contains 13 residues. Per germline, CDR1 SGHVS and CDR2 FNYEAQ. The germline V and J ends were trimmed by 5 bases and 7 bases, with 11 bases remaining between them. V is TRBV7-6 and J is TRBJ1-4; possibly TRBD1 for D (5 bases). The sequence was collected from a man between 18 and 29 years old in good health. Some clones in this sample may be carry-over from other donors' samples. Material: naive CD4+ T cells from PBMCs. Documented subset: CD45RA+ positively selected. CDR3 loop: CASSPGTVEKLFF. CDR3 nucleotide sequence: TGTGCCAGCAGCCCAGGGACGGTTGAAAAACTGTTTTTT.